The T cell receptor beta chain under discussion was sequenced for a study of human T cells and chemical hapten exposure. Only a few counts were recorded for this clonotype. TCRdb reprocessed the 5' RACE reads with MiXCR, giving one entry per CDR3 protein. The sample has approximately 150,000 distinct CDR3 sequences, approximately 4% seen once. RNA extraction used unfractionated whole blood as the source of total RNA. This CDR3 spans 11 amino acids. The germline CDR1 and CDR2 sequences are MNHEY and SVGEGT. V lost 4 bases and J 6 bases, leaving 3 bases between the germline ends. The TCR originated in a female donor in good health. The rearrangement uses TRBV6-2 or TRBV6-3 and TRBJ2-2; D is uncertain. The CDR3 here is CASSFPGELFF. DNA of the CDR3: TGTGCCAGCAGTTTCCCCGGGGAGCTGTTTTTT.